Below, 8 T cell receptor beta chains from the same sample are listed, as sequenced in a study of preoperative IRX-2 immunotherapy in early breast cancer. Repertoires were generated with immunoSEQ multiplex PCR, while TCRdb's copy carries only in-frame clones and drops some. The sample holds approximately 28,000 clones, around 79% seen once. Treatment noted: preoperative locoregional IRX-2 cytokine immunotherapy. The input for sequencing was lymph node tissue, taken after IRX-2 immunotherapy. These receptors came from a human donor with breast cancer.

The gene calls are TRBV7-6 and TRBJ1-1; 11 nucleotides agree with TRBD1. The junction had 0 bases not matched to a gene; V was cut back by 3 bases and J by 3 bases. The CDR3 totals 14 residues. The germline V gene encodes CDR1 SGHVS and CDR2 FNYEAQ. The CDR3 loop is CASSLGQGDTEAFF. CDR3 coding DNA: TGTGCCAGCAGCTTGGGACAGGGGGACACTGAAGCTTTCTTT.

The chain joins TRBV6-8 to TRBJ2-5, with 10 bases lining up with TRBD2. Germline V gene data show CDR1 as MNHGY and CDR2 as SAAAGT. The J segment lost 4 bases and the V segment lost 9 bases, leaving 5 bases of the junction unmatched. The CDR3 extends over 13 amino acids. The CDR3 loop reads CASLAGGLETQYF. CDR3 nucleotide sequence: TGTGCCAGTTTAGCGGGAGGCCTAGAGACCCAGTACTTC.

The CDR3 DNA is TGTGCCAGTCAAGTTTCAGGGGGCGCCGGCTATGGCTACACCTTC. Translation: CASQVSGGAGYGYTF. The chain couples TRBV22-1 to TRBJ1-2; whether TRBD1, the table's D call, matches the DNA was not checked. TRBV22-1 is listed as a pseudogene. CDR3 length: 15 residues.

The genes are TRBV1 and TRBJ2-7; the DNA was not used to check the table's D call, TRBD1. TRBV1 is deemed a pseudogene. The CDR3 covers 18 residues. CDR3 in DNA: TGCGCCAGCAGCCAAGATATGGGGCCCCGGGACAGCTCCTACGAGCAGTACTTC. As protein: CASSQDMGPRDSSYEQYF.

Points on this clone: Additional DNA sequences in this sample encode the identical CDR3. This sequence joins TRBV14 and TRBJ1-1, with D unclear. The germline V gene encodes CDR1 SGHDN and CDR2 FVKESK. Trimming removed 2 bases at V and 5 bases at J, with 9 bases between. The CDR3 is 13 amino acids. The CDR3 nucleotides are TGTGCCAGCAGCCAATCCACGAGGACTGAAGCTTTCTTT. Translation gives CASSQSTRTEAFF.

This chain joins TRBV19 and TRBJ1-4; D not resolved. Trimming pared 3 bases from V and 4 bases from J, leaving 12 bases between. CDR3 length equals 15 residues. In germline, CDR1 is LNHDA, CDR2 SQIVND (reference sequence). CDR3 sequence: CASSIGSSGNEKLFF. CDR3 bases: TGTGCCAGTAGTATTGGGTCGTCAGGTAATGAAAAACTGTTTTTT. Complete variable domain (other parts from reference TRBV19 and TRBJ1-4): DGGITQSPKYLFRKEGQNVTLSCEQNLNHDAMYWYRQDPGQGLRLIYYSQIVNDFQKGDIAEGYSVSREKKESFPLTVTSAQKNPTAFYLCASSIGSSGNEKLFFGSGTQLSVL.

The CDR3 loop is CASVEGGANVLTF. CDR3 in DNA: TGTGCCAGTGTCGAGGGTGGGGCCAACGTCCTGACTTTC. The J gene is TRBJ2-6, the V gene TRBV19; a weak D match, TRBD2 (5 bases). V lost 8 bases to trimming and J lost 3 bases, with 8 bases between them. The germline gives CDR1 LNHDA, CDR2 SQIVND (reference sequence). CDR3 length: 13 amino acids.

This clone turned up a few times. The chain employs TRBV6-8 and TRBJ1-3; D not certain. Germline-derived CDR1 and CDR2 are MNHGY and SAAAGT. The CDR3 runs to 16 residues. Trimming removed 2 bases at V and 3 bases at J, with 14 bases between. The CDR3 spells CASSYGRALSGNTIYF. Written as DNA, the CDR3 is TGTGCCAGCAGTTACGGGAGGGCTTTGAGTGGAAACACCATATATTTT.